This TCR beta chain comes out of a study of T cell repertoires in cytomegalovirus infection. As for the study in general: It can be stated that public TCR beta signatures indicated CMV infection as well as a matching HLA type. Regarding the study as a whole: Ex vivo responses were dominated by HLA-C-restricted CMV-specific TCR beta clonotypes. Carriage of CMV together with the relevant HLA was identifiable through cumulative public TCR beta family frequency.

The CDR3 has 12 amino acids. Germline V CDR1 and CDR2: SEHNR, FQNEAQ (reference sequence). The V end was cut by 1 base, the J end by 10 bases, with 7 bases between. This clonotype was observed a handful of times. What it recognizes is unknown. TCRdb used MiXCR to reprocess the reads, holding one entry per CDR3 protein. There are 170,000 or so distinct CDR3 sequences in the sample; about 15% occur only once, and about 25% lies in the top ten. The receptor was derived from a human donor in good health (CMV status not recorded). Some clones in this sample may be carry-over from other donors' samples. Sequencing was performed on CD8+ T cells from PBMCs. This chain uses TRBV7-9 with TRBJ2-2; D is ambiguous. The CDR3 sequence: CASSLVPLELFF. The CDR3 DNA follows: TGTGCCAGCAGCTTAGTCCCTCTGGAGCTGTTTTTT.